Presented here are 10 T cell receptor beta chains from one specimen sequenced in a study of OX40 agonist ivuxolimab in advanced cancers. TCRdb keeps only in-frame clones here, not all; method: immunoSEQ multiplex PCR. The sample has about 19,000 clones; 65% to 70% are singletons. The input for sequencing was CD4+ or CD8+ T cells sorted from blood, taken in a trial of the OX40 agonist ivuxolimab. The receptors stem from an adult with an advanced solid tumor such as melanoma, head and neck, liver or kidney cancer.

The chain has TRBV1 and TRBJ2-1; TRBD2 is the table's D call and was not checked against the DNA. TRBV1 is flagged as a pseudogene. This CDR3 contains 14 residues. CDR3 protein: CTSSQAGSGAEQFF. The CDR3, as DNA: TGCACCAGCAGCCAAGCCGGGAGCGGGGCTGAGCAGTTCTTC.

This clone has ten or more counts. The chain couples TRBV4-1 to TRBJ1-2; D may be TRBD1 (5 bases). CDR1 and CDR2 (germline): MGHRA, YSYEKL. Between the trimmed V and J ends, which lost 4 bases and 12 bases, there was a span of 18 bases. This CDR3 is built from 13 residues. The CDR3 sequence: CASSLGTNTRDTF. The CDR3 coding sequence is TGCGCCAGCAGCCTCGGGACGAATACCAGGGACACCTTC.

The V gene is TRBV5-6, the J gene TRBJ1-1, with TRBD1 matching over 9 bases. After removal of 2 bases from V and 1 base from J, the junction contained 9 bases not matched to a gene. This CDR3 spans 17 amino acids. From germline, CDR1 is SGHDT and CDR2 YYEEEE. The DNA for the CDR3 is TGTGCCAGCAGCTTCCGGGACAGGGCTCGAGGGAACACTGAAGCTTTCTTT. It codes for CASSFRDRARGNTEAFF. The full variable domain, with the rest looked up from reference TRBV5-6 and TRBJ1-1, is DAGVTQSPTHLIKTRGQQVTLRCSPKSGHDTVSWYQQALGQGPQFIFQYYEEEERQRGNFPDRFSGHQFPNYSSELNVNALLLGDSALYLCASSFRDRARGNTEAFFGQGTRLTVV.

The chain links TRBV7-8 to TRBJ1-6; tentative D call: TRBD1 (5 bases). CDR3 size: 15 residues. Between the trimmed V and J ends, which lost 1 base and 3 bases, there was a span of 7 bases. From germline, CDR1 is SGHVS and CDR2 FQNEAQ. As DNA, the CDR3 is TGTGCCAGCAGCTTAGGGGGGGACTATAATTCACCCCTCCACTTT. Translation: CASSLGGDYNSPLHF.

The chain couples TRBV19 to TRBJ2-2; D is undetermined. CDR1 is LNHDA and CDR2 is SQIVND in the germline V gene (reference sequence). The CDR3 runs 14 residues. The V gene lost 3 bases and the J gene lost 3 bases, with 8 bases spanning the gap. The CDR3 DNA sequence: TGTGCCAGTAGTATGGTTCTATACACCGGGGAGCTGTTTTTT. The encoded protein is CASSMVLYTGELFF.

This chain connects TRBV4-1 to TRBJ2-5; D is unclear. Trimming cost V 0 bases and J 1 base, with 15 bases left between them. In germline, CDR1 is MGHRA, CDR2 YSYEKL. The CDR3 is made up of 17 amino acids. CDR3 region: CASSQDSASLTQETQYF. The CDR3 nucleotides read TGCGCCAGCAGCCAAGATTCGGCTAGTCTCACCCAAGAGACCCAGTACTTC.

J is TRBJ1-2 and V is TRBV2, with D uncertain. The CDR3 spans 13 residues. Per the germline V gene, CDR1 is SNHLY and CDR2 is FYNNEI. Deletions cut 6 bases from V and 1 base from J, with 9 bases between. CDR3 in amino acids: CASRDQINYGYTF. The CDR3 region has the DNA TGTGCCAGCAGAGACCAGATTAACTATGGCTACACCTTC.

This chain connects TRBV6-6 to TRBJ2-7; 9 bases align to TRBD1. CDR3 length: 15 residues. Germline lookup yields CDR1 MNHNY and CDR2 SVGAGI (reference sequence). J was trimmed by 0 bases and V by 4 bases; bases with no gene match: 4. The CDR3 DNA reads as TGTGCCAGCAGTTCCTCACAGGGGGCCTCCTACGAGCAGTACTTC. As protein: CASSSSQGASYEQYF.

This sequence joins TRBV2 and TRBJ1-1; TRBD1 might be the D (6 bases). There are 15 residues in the CDR3. Germline V CDR1 and CDR2: SNHLY, FYNNEI. V lost 2 bases to trimming and J lost 2 bases, with 12 bases between them. The DNA of the CDR3 is TGTGCCAGCAGTGAAACCAGGGGTCTTAACACTGAAGCTTTCTTT. As protein: CASSETRGLNTEAFF.

V gene TRBV4-3 combines with J gene TRBJ2-1, with D possibly matching TRBD2 (7 bases). V shed 0 bases and J shed 4 bases, with 13 bases lying between them. CDR1 and CDR2 from the germline V gene are LGHNA and YSLEER. The length of the CDR3 is 16 residues. The CDR3 region has the DNA TGCGCCAGCAGCCAAGATATGGGGGGGCCTTACAATGAGCAGTTCTTC. Its translation is CASSQDMGGPYNEQFF.